This T cell receptor (beta chain) originates from a study of identical twins. Study outcomes and limitations: Partial confounding of zero-insertion analyses by invariant MAIT and iNKT cells was possible.

TCRdb re-derived calls from the 5' RACE reads in MiXCR, one entry per CDR3 protein. The sample consists of roughly 720,000 distinct CDR3 sequences, 15% to 20% of them appearing once. This clonotype has just a few counts. Its antigen is undetermined. This CDR3 has 14 residues. V was trimmed by 2 bases and J by 4 bases, leaving 11 bases between them. Germline V gene lookup returns CDR1 SGHTA and CDR2 FQGNSA. The same specimen was also included in a second study, on T cells expressing NK-cell markers. From that second work: Within the sequenced cohort of eight donors, seven exhibited HCMV seropositivity and one was seronegative.

Sequenced input: PBMCs. The V call is TRBV7-2, the J call TRBJ1-2; TRBD1 might be the D (5 bases). The sequence came from a woman between 18 and 29 years old in good health. CDR3 sequence reads: CASSLWAQGYGYTF. In DNA, the CDR3 is TGTGCCAGCAGCTTATGGGCGCAGGGCTATGGCTACACCTTC.